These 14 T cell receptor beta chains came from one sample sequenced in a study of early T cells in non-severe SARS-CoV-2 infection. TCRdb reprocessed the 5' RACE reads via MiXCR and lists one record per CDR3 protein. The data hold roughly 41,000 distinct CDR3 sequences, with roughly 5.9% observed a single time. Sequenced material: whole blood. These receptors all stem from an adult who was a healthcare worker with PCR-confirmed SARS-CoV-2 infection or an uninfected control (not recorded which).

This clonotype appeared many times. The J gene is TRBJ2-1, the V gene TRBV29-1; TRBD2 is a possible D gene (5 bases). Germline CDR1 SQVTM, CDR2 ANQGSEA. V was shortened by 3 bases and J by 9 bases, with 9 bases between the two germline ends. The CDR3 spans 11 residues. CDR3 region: CSVDSGIEQFF. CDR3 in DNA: TGCAGCGTTGATTCGGGGATTGAGCAGTTCTTC.

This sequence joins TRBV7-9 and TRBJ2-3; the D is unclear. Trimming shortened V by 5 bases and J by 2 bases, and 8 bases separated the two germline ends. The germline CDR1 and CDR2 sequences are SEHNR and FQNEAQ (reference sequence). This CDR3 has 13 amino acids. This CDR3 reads CASSGRDTDTQYF. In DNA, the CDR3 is TGTGCCAGCAGCGGCAGAGACACAGATACGCAGTATTTT. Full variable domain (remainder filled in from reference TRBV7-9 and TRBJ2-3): DTGVSQNPRHKITKRGQNVTFRCDPISEHNRLYWYRQTLGQGPEFLTYFQNEAQLEKSRLLSDRFSAERPKGSFSTLEIQRTEQGDSAMYLCASSGRDTDTQYFGPGTRLTVL.

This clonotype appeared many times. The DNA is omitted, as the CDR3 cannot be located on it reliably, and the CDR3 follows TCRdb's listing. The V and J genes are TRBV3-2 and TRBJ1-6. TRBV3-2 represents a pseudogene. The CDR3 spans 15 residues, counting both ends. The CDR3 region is CASSFGGGTNSPLHF.

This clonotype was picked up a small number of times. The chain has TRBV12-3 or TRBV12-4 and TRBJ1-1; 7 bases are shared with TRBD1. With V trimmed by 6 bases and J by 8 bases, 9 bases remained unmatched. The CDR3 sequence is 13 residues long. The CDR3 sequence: CASRFDRVREAFF. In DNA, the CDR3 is TGTGCCAGCAGGTTCGACAGGGTTAGAGAAGCTTTCTTT.

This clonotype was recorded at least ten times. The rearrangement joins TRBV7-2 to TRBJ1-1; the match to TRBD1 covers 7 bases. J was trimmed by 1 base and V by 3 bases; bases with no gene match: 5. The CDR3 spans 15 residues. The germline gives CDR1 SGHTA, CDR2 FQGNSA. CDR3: CASSFSYRGNTEAFF. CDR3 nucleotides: TGTGCCAGCAGCTTTTCATACAGGGGGAACACTGAAGCTTTCTTT.

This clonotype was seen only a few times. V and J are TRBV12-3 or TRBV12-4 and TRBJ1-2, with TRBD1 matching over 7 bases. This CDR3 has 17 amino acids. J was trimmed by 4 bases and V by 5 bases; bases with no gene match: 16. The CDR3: CASSLYNLTGRSYGYTF. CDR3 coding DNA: TGTGCCAGCAGTCTCTATAACCTGACAGGGAGGAGCTATGGCTACACCTTC.

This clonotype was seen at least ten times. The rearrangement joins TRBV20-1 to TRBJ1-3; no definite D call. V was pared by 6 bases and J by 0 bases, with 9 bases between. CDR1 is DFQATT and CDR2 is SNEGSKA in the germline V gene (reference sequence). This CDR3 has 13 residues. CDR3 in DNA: TGCAGTGCCCATTGGAACTCTGGAAACACCATATATTTT. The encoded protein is CSAHWNSGNTIYF.

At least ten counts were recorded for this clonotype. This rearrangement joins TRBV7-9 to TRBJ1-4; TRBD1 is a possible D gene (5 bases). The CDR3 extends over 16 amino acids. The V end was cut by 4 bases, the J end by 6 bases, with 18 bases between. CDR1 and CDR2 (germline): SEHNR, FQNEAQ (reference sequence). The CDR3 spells CASSSPPGERDEKLFF. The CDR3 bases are TGTGCCAGCAGCTCCCCCCCGGGGGAGAGGGATGAAAAACTGTTTTTT.

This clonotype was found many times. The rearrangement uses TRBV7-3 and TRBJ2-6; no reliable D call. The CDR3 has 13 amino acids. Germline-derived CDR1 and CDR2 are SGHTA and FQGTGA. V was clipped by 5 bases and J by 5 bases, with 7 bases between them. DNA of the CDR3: TGTGCCAGCAGCCCCGCCTGGGCCAACGTCCTGACTTTC. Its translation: CASSPAWANVLTF. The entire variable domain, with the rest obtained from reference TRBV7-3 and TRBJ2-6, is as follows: GAGVSQTPSNKVTEKGKYVELRCDPISGHTALYWYRQSLGQGPEFLIYFQGTGAADDSGLPNDRFFAVRPEGSVSTLKIQRTERGDSAVYLCASSPAWANVLTFGAGSRLTVL.

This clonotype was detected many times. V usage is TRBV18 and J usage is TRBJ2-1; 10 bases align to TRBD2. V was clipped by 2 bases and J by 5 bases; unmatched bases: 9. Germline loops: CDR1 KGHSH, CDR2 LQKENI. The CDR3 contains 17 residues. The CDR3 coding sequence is TGTGCCAGCTCACCAGGGAGCGGGAGGGCCCGAGACAATGAGCAGTTCTTC. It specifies CASSPGSGRARDNEQFF.

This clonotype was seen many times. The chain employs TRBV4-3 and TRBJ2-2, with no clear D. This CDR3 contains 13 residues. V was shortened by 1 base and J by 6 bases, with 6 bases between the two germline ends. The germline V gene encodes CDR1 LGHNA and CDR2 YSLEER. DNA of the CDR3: TGCGCCAGCAGCCAAGGGCGGTCCGGGGAGCTGTTTTTT. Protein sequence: CASSQGRSGELFF.

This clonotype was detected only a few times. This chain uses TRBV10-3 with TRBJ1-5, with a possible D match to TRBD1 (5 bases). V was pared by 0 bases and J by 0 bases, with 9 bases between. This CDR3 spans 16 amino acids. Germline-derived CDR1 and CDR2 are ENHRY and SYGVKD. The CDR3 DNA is TGTGCCATCAGTGAGTCGATGGGGACTAGCAATCAGCCCCAGCATTTT. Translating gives CAISESMGTSNQPQHF.

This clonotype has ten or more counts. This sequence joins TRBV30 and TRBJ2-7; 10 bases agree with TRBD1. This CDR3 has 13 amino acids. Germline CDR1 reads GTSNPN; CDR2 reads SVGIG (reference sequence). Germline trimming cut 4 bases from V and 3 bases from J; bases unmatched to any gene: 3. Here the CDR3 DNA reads TGTGCCTGGAAAGGGGACAGGGGCTACGAGCAGTACTTC. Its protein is CAWKGDRGYEQYF.

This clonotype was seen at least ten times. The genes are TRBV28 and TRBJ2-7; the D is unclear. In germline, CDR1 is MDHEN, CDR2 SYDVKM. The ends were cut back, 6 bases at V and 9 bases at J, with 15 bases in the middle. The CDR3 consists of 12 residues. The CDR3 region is CASSLGAGRQYF. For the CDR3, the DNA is TGTGCCAGCAGCTTGGGCGCCGGACGGCAGTACTTC.